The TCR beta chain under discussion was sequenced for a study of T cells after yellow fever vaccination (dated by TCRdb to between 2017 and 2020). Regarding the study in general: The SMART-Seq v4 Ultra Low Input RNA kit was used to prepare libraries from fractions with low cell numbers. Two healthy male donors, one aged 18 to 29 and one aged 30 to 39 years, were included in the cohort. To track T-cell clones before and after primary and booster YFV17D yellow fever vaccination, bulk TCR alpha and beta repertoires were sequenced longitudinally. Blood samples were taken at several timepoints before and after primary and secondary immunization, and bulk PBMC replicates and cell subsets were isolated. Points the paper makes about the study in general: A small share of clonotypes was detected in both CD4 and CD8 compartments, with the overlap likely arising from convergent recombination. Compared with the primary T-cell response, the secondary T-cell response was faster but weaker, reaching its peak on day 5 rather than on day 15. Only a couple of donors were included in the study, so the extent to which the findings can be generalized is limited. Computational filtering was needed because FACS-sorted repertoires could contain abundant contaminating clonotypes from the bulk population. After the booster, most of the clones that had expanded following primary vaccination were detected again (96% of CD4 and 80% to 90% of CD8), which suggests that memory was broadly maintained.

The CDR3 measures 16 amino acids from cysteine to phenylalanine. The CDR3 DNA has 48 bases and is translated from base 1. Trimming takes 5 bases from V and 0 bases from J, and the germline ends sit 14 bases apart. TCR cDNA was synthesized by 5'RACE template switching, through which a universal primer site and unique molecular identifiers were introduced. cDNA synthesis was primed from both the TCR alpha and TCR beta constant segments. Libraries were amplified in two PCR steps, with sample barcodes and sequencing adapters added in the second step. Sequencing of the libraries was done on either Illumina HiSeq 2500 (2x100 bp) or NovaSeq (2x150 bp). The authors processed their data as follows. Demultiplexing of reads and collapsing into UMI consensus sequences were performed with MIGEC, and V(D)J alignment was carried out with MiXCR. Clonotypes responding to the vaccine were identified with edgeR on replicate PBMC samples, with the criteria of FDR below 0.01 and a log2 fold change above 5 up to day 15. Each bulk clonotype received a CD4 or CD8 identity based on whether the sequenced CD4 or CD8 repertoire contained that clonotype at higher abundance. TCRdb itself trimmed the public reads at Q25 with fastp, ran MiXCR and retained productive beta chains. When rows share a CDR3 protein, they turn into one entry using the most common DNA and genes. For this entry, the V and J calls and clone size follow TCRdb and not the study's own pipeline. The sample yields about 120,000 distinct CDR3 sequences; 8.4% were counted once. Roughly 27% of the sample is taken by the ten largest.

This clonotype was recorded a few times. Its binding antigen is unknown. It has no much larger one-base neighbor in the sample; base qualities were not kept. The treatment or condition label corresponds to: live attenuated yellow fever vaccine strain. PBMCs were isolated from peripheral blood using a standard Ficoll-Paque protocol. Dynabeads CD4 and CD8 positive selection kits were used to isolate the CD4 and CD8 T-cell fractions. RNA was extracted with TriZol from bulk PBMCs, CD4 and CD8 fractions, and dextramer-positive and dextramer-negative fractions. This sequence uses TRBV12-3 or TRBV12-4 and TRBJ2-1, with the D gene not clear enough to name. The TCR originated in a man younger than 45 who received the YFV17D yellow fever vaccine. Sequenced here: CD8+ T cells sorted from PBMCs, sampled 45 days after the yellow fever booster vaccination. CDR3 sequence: CASSPFVPHSYNEQFF. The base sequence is TGTGCCAGCAGTCCTTTTGTCCCCCACTCCTACAATGAGCAGTTCTTC.